The 19 T cell receptor beta chains reported below all come from one sample, sequenced in a study of T-cell reconstitution after alpha-beta-depleted transplantation in children (dated by TCRdb to the mid-2010s). The treatment or condition label, as the study defines it: allogeneic hematopoietic cell transplantation with graft depleted of TCRalphabeta T cells and CD19 B cells. To prepare the library, PCR was applied. Instrument on record: Illumina HiSeq 2500. TCR library preparation used molecular barcoding, with unique molecular identifiers applied to normalize quantification of the TCRbeta repertoire. TCRdb ran its own pipeline on the public reads, namely fastp trimming at Q25 and MiXCR clone calling, and kept in-frame beta chains. Each CDR3 protein appears once, grouped with its most common genes and DNA. Here the sample has fewer than 750,000 distinct CDR3 sequences; 20% to 25% occur a single time. Around 14% of the sample is held by the ten biggest clonotypes.

Specimen: PBMCs, mostly from graft donor cells, collected 360 days after TCRalphabeta/CD19-depleted stem cell transplant. The source is a boy under two years old who had a stem cell transplant for acute myeloid leukemia, so the T cells may come from the graft donor.

This clonotype was counted only a few times. V usage is TRBV6-1 and J usage is TRBJ1-4; perhaps TRBD1 as D (6 bases). CDR3 length equals 15 residues. The V gene lost 1 base and the J gene lost 12 bases, with 18 bases spanning the gap. Germline V CDR1 and CDR2: MNHNS, SASEGT. The CDR3 sequence is CASSEGASGAQQLFF. Here the CDR3 DNA reads TGTGCCAGCAGTGAAGGTGCTTCAGGGGCCCAACAACTGTTTTTT.

This clonotype was seen more than once but under ten times. This chain links TRBV28 with TRBJ2-1; D is possibly TRBD1 (6 bases). The germline V gene has CDR1 MDHEN and CDR2 SYDVKM. V lost 2 bases and J lost 6, with 17 bases in between. The CDR3 has 16 amino acids. The CDR3 reads CASSLPGTFYSNEQFF. CDR3 nucleotides: TGTGCCAGCAGTTTACCCGGGACATTCTATTCCAATGAGCAGTTCTTC.

V usage is TRBV11-3 and J usage is TRBJ2-1; 7 nucleotides match TRBD2. Trimming took 1 base from V and 2 from J; bases not matched to a gene: 5. Germline V lookup: CDR1 SGHNT, CDR2 YENEEA. CDR3 size: 16 residues. The CDR3, as DNA: TGTGCCAGCAGCTTAGGACGTCTAGCGGCCTACAATGAGCAGTTCTTC. This encodes CASSLGRLAAYNEQFF.

The gene calls are TRBV11-2 and TRBJ2-2, with D maybe TRBD1 (7 bases). From germline, CDR1 is SGHAT and CDR2 FQNNGV. The CDR3 is 16 amino acids. V lost 11 bases and J lost 3, with 22 bases in between. CDR3 sequence: CALRDRLGFDTGELFF. For the CDR3, the DNA is TGTGCCCTTAGGGACAGACTAGGCTTCGACACCGGGGAGCTGTTTTTT.

In this sample, this clonotype turned up many times. V gene TRBV7-2 combines with J gene TRBJ2-7; D might be TRBD1 or TRBD2, each matching 5 bases. Looked up from germline, CDR1 is SGHTA and CDR2 is FQGNSA. V was trimmed by 4 bases and J by 0 bases, leaving 10 bases between them. The CDR3 is 14 amino acids. The CDR3, as DNA: TGTGCCAGCAGCTGGGACCCCAGCTCCTACGAGCAGTACTTC. It yields the protein CASSWDPSSYEQYF.

The chain joins TRBV4-1 to TRBJ1-1; D is uncertain. Trimming cost V 0 bases and J 3 bases, with 8 bases left between them. Per the germline V gene, CDR1 is MGHRA and CDR2 is YSYEKL. This CDR3 spans 14 amino acids. This CDR3 is CASSQEGGHTEAFF. The CDR3 nucleotides are TGCGCCAGCAGCCAAGAGGGAGGGCACACTGAAGCTTTCTTT.

This clonotype showed up just a few times. The genes are TRBV12-3 or TRBV12-4 and TRBJ2-1, with TRBD2 as a possible D gene (5 bases). Trimming removed 1 base from V and 0 bases from J, with 16 bases in between. The CDR3 has 18 amino acids. CDR3 in amino acids: CASSLDLTRANSYNEQFF. In DNA form, the CDR3 reads TGTGCCAGCAGTTTAGACTTAACTAGGGCCAACTCCTACAATGAGCAGTTCTTC.

This clonotype was recorded a few times. The chain links TRBV15 to TRBJ2-1; 10 nucleotides agree with TRBD1. Unmatched junction bases numbered 10, after V lost 8 bases and J lost 3 bases. The CDR3 is 16 amino acids. CDR1 LNHNV and CDR2 YYDKDF come from the germline V gene (reference sequence). CDR3 sequence: CATRASGTGVYNEQFF. The CDR3, as DNA: TGTGCCACCCGCGCGTCCGGGACAGGGGTCTACAATGAGCAGTTCTTC.

The V call is TRBV12-3 or TRBV12-4, the J call TRBJ1-1, with TRBD1 matching over 9 bases. The CDR3 totals 15 residues. J gave up 10 bases and V 2 bases, and 11 bases lay outside the gene matches. CDR3 in DNA: TGTGCCAGCAGTTTAATTGCCGGGACAGGGATAAGAGCTTTCTTT. It yields the protein CASSLIAGTGIRAFF.

This clonotype was recorded a few times. The chain couples TRBV27 to TRBJ2-1; D is possibly TRBD1 (7 bases). CDR1 MNHEY and CDR2 SMNVEV come from the germline V gene (reference sequence). The germline V and J ends were trimmed by 3 bases and 7 bases, with 19 bases remaining between them. The CDR3 runs 16 residues. CDR3 in DNA: TGTGCCAGCAGTTTCAGGGGGGTGGTGGGCTTAAATGAGCAGTTCTTC. This translates into CASSFRGVVGLNEQFF.

In its sample, this clonotype was seen many times. The chain employs TRBV2 and TRBJ2-1; D might be TRBD1 or TRBD2, each matching 6 bases. The CDR3 has 11 amino acids. V was shortened by 8 bases and J by 6 bases, with 8 bases between the two germline ends. From germline, CDR1 is SNHLY and CDR2 FYNNEI. The CDR3 region is CASGGGNEQFF. The DNA of the CDR3 is TGTGCCAGCGGAGGGGGCAATGAGCAGTTCTTC.

In its sample, this clonotype was seen a few times. The rearrangement uses TRBV4-3 and TRBJ2-7; possibly TRBD2 for D (5 bases). CDR3 length: 15 amino acids. The V end lost 0 bases, the J end lost 4 bases, and 13 bases lay between the germline ends. Germline loops: CDR1 LGHNA, CDR2 YSLEER. CDR3 nucleotides: TGCGCCAGCAGCCAAGAGGTCGGGAACGGGTACGAGCAGTACTTC. This encodes CASSQEVGNGYEQYF.

The CDR3 DNA follows: TGCAGTGCTTCCCGCCGGCGTGGGCCACAAGAGACCCAGTACTTC. It is translated as CSASRRRGPQETQYF. The rearrangement uses TRBV20-1 and TRBJ2-5; D is uncertain. The V gene's germline CDR1 is DFQATT and CDR2 SNEGSKA (reference sequence). Trimming removed 5 bases from V and 2 bases from J, with 18 bases in between. The CDR3 contains 15 residues.

V usage is TRBV20-1 and J usage is TRBJ2-1, with 9 bases lining up with TRBD2. Germline V CDR1 and CDR2: DFQATT, SNEGSKA (reference sequence). The CDR3 loop spans 16 amino acids. V dropped 3 bases and J dropped 10; count of bases not matched to a gene: 16. The CDR3 region has the DNA TGCAGTGCTAGTGGGCCGAGGGCGGGGGGGCTCCGAGAGCAGTTCTTC. Its translation is CSASGPRAGGLREQFF.

The DNA for the CDR3 is TGTGCCAGCTCACCAGACCAGGGTAATTCACCCCTCCACTTT. It encodes CASSPDQGNSPLHF. This rearrangement joins TRBV18 to TRBJ1-6; tentative D call: TRBD1 (5 bases). Germline V gene data show CDR1 as KGHSH and CDR2 as LQKENI. The CDR3 runs to 14 residues. Trimming cost V 2 bases and J 6 bases, with 8 bases left between them.

J is TRBJ2-1 and V is TRBV27; D may be TRBD1 (6 bases). The germline gives CDR1 MNHEY, CDR2 SMNVEV (reference sequence). CDR3 length equals 14 residues. Deletions cut 8 bases from V and 12 bases from J, with 23 bases between. The CDR3 loop reads CASRRTLQGLGQFF. The CDR3 bases are TGTGCCAGCCGCAGAACTCTGCAGGGGTTGGGGCAGTTCTTC.

The table lists this clonotype with a count of one. The chain carries TRBV6-9 and TRBJ2-2, with a possible D match to TRBD1 (7 bases). The germline V gene has CDR1 MNHGY and CDR2 SVAAGI. The CDR3 is 22 residues long. The CDR3 is CGASYLGHGRTGLTRNTGELFF. The CDR3 coding sequence is TGTGGCGCCAGTTATTTGGGCCACGGCAGGACAGGACTAACGAGGAACACCGGGGAGCTGTTTTTT.

Notes on this clonotype: A much larger clone lies a single base off, so this may be a read error. This chain links TRBV20-1 with TRBJ1-2, with D possibly TRBD1 on 6 matching bases. This CDR3 contains 14 residues. The V gene's germline CDR1 is DFQATT and CDR2 SNEGSKA (reference sequence). CDR3 nucleotides: TGCTGTGCTAGAGGGGGAAGGGGTGGATATGGCTACACCTTC. Translation gives CCARGGRGGYGYTF.

J is TRBJ2-3 and V is TRBV5-1; 10 bases map to TRBD1. V shed 4 bases, J shed 0 bases, and the junction held 5 bases outside the gene matches. Germline V gene data show CDR1 as SGHRS and CDR2 as YFSETQ. The CDR3 is made up of 16 amino acids. CDR3 region: CASSKDRGLSTDTQYF. CDR3 DNA: TGCGCCAGCAGCAAAGACAGGGGGCTTAGCACAGATACGCAGTATTTT.